The rows below give T cell receptor beta chains drawn from one sample of a study of regulatory T cells in long-lasting Graves disease. A single record per CDR3 protein comes from TCRdb applying MiXCR to the multiplex PCR reads. There are some 470,000 distinct CDR3 sequences in the sample; under 25% occur only once, and less than 9% lies in the top ten. The starting material was peripheral blood mononuclear cells (PBMCs), obtained when the disease was refractory, from a patient treated with antithyroid drugs. The receptors originated from a female donor with Graves disease. Each CDR3 is given with its conserved first and last residue. The D gene is left open where the match is weak. Rows give clone size only sometimes, using once, few, many, or a class for an expanded clone.

abundance | d_gene | j_gene | v_gene | CDR3aa | CDR3nt
NA | NA | TRBJ2-6 | TRBV7-9 | CASSFGQTGGANVLTF | TGTGCCAGCAGCTTCGGACAGACTGGTGGGGCCAACGTCCTGACTTTC
many | TRBD2 | TRBJ2-7 | TRBV20-1 | CSAREPHSGRAYEQYF | TGCAGTGCTAGAGAGCCGCACAGCGGGAGGGCCTACGAGCAGTACTTC
few | NA | TRBJ1-2 | TRBV7-9 | CASSLTEAPNYGYTF | TGTGCCAGCAGCTTGACCGAAGCTCCTAACTATGGCTACACCTTC
NA | TRBD2 | TRBJ2-2 | TRBV2 | CASTGGLAGGNTGELFF | TGTGCCAGCACGGGAGGACTAGCGGGGGGGAACACCGGGGAGCTGTTTTTT
NA | TRBD1 | TRBJ1-1 | TRBV7-2 | CASSYRTGATEAFF | TGTGCCAGCAGCTATAGGACAGGGGCCACTGAAGCTTTCTTT
NA | NA | TRBJ2-7 | TRBV6-1 | CASSIGTRIYEQYF | TGTGCCAGCAGTATTGGGACCAGAATCTACGAGCAGTACTTC
many | NA | TRBJ1-2 | TRBV24-1 | CATSDAQDWGYTF | TGTGCCACCAGTGATGCGCAGGATTGGGGCTACACCTTC
many | NA | TRBJ1-3 | TRBV28 | CASSLWWQPSGNTIYF | TGTGCCAGCAGTTTATGGTGGCAGCCCTCTGGAAACACCATATATTTT
NA | NA | TRBJ1-1 | TRBV11-2 | CASSLSRNRGTEALF | TGTGCCAGCAGCTTATCTAGGAATCGCGGCACTGAAGCTCTCTTT
many | TRBD1 | TRBJ1-1 | TRBV28 | CATQEGQGNTEAFF | TGTGCCACCCAAGAGGGACAGGGGAATACTGAAGCTTTCTTT
many | TRBD1 | TRBJ1-1 | TRBV11-2 | CASSPGTGAFAAFF | TGTGCCAGCAGCCCCGGGACAGGGGCGTTTGCAGCTTTCTTT
few | NA | TRBJ1-1 | TRBV19 | CASSLPRENTEAFF | TGTGCCAGTAGCCTGCCTAGGGAGAACACTGAAGCTTTCTTT
NA | NA | TRBJ1-3 | TRBV7-2 | CASTQRELSGNTIYF | TGTGCCAGCACCCAGAGGGAACTCTCTGGAAACACCATATATTTT
NA | NA | TRBJ1-5 | TRBV28 | CASRLTGSNQPQHF | TGTGCCAGCAGACTGACAGGTTCAAATCAGCCCCAGCATTTT
few | NA | TRBJ1-2 | TRBV20-1 | CSARALDWYGYTF | TGCAGTGCTAGAGCACTGGACTGGTATGGCTACACCTTC
many | TRBD1 | TRBJ1-4 | TRBV28 | CASSQGGTNEKLFF | TGTGCCAGCAGTCAGGGGGGGACTAATGAAAAACTGTTTTTT
NA | TRBD1 | TRBJ1-1 | TRBV7-2 | CASSLAGTDTEAFF | TGTGCCAGCAGCTTAGCCGGGACAGACACTGAAGCTTTCTTT
many | NA | TRBJ1-4 | TRBV5-7 | CASRSPPGHLWDATNEKLFF | TGTGCCAGCAGATCCCCACCGGGACATCTCTGGGATGCAACTAATGAAAAACTGTTTTTT
few | NA | TRBJ2-3 | TRBV20-1 | CSARDRRWTDTQYF | TGCAGTGCTAGAGATAGAAGGTGGACAGATACGCAGTATTTT
NA | TRBD1 | TRBJ2-7 | TRBV2 | CASSEGDRIASYEQYF | TGTGCCAGCAGTGAAGGGGACAGGATAGCCTCCTACGAGCAGTACTTC
many | TRBD1 | TRBJ2-7 | TRBV28 | CASSYGLLRQGLVLYEQYF | TGTGCCAGCAGTTACGGCCTGCTCCGACAGGGGCTCGTCCTCTACGAGCAGTACTTC
few | NA | TRBJ1-2 | TRBV7-8 | CASSLGWDYGYTF | TGTGCCAGCAGCTTGGGATGGGACTATGGCTACACCTTC
NA | NA | TRBJ1-4 | TRBV27 | CASSKFSLPSEKLFF | TGTGCCAGCAGCAAATTTTCCCTCCCTTCCGAAAAACTGTTTTTT
many | TRBD2 | TRBJ2-7 | TRBV27 | CASWETGGQHYEQYF | TGTGCCAGCTGGGAAACGGGGGGGCAGCACTACGAGCAGTACTTC
few | NA | TRBJ1-1 | TRBV7-8 | CASSWQGSTEAFF | TGTGCCAGCAGCTGGCAGGGGAGCACTGAAGCTTTCTTT
few | NA | TRBJ2-7 | TRBV3-1 | CASSSTGYSYEQYF | TGTGCCAGCAGCTCTACAGGTTACTCCTACGAGCAGTACTTC
many | NA | TRBJ1-3 | TRBV11-2 | CASSSGYGGNTIYF | TGTGCCAGCAGCTCAGGGTACGGTGGAAACACCATATATTTT
many | NA | TRBJ2-2 | TRBV19 | CASILQANTGELFF | TGTGCCAGTATTCTACAGGCGAACACCGGGGAGCTGTTTTTT
few | NA | TRBJ2-2 | TRBV7-8 | CASSLWSVAGELFF | TGTGCCAGCAGCCTATGGTCGGTGGCCGGGGAGCTGTTTTTT
few | TRBD1 | TRBJ2-7 | TRBV5-1 | CASSLARSGQGTYEQYF | TGCGCCAGCAGCTTGGCCAGGTCGGGACAGGGGACTTACGAGCAGTACTTC
many | NA | TRBJ2-5 | TRBV24-1 | CATSTRDRSYGETQYF | TGTGCCACCAGTACCCGGGACCGGTCGTACGGAGAGACCCAGTACTTC
NA | TRBD2 | TRBJ2-1 | TRBV20-1 | CSARPIAGTYNEQFF | TGCAGTGCTAGACCTATAGCGGGAACCTACAATGAGCAGTTCTTC
NA | NA | TRBJ2-3 | TRBV5-1 | CASSFYRSSTDTQYF | TGCGCCAGCAGCTTTTATCGGTCCAGCACAGATACGCAGTATTTT